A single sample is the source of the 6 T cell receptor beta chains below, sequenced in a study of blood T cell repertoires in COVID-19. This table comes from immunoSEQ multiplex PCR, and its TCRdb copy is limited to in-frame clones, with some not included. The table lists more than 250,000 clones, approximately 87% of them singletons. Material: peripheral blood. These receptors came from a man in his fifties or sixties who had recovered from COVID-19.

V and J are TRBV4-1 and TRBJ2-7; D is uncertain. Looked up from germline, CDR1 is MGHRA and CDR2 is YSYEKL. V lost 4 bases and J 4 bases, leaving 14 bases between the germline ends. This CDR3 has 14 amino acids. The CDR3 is CASSRPLPPYEQYF. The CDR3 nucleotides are TGCGCCAGCAGCCGGCCCTTGCCCCCATACGAGCAGTACTTC.

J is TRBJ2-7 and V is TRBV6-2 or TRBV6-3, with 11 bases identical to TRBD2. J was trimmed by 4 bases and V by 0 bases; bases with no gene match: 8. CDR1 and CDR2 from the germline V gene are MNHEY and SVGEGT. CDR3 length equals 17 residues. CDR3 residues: CASSYSSLAGGLYEQYF. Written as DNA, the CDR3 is TGTGCCAGCAGTTACTCGTCGCTAGCGGGGGGTTTGTACGAGCAGTACTTC.

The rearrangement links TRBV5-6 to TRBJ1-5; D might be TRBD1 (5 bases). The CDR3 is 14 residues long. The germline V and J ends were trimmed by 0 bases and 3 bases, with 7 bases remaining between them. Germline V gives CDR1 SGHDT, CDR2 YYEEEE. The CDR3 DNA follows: TGTGCCAGCAGCTTGGGACAGCTCAATCAGCCCCAGCATTTT. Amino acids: CASSLGQLNQPQHF.

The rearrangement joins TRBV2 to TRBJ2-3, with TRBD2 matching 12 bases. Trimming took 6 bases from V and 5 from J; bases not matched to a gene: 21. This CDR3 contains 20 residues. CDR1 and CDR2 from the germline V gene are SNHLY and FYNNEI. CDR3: CASRRELRLAGVGPGDTQYF. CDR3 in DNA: TGTGCCAGCAGGCGGGAACTACGACTAGCGGGAGTGGGACCTGGAGATACGCAGTATTTT.

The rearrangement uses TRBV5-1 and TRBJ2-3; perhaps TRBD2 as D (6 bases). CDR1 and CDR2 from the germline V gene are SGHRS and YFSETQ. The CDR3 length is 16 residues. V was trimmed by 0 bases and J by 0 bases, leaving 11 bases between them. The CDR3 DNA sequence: TGCGCCAGCAGCTTGGGGAGGGGTTCCAGCACAGATACGCAGTATTTT. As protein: CASSLGRGSSTDTQYF.

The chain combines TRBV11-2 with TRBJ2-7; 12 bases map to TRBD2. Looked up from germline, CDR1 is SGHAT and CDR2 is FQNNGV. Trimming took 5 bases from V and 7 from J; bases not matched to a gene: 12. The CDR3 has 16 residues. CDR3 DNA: TGTGCCAGCAGCCGGACTAGCGGGGAGCTACGGTGGGAGCAGTACTTC. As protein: CASSRTSGELRWEQYF.